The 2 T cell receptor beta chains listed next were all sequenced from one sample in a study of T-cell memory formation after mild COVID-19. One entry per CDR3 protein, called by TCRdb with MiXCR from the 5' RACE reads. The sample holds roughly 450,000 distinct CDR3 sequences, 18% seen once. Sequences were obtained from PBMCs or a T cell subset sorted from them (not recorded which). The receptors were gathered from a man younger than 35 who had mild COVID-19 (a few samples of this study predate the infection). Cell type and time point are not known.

The CDR3 coding sequence is TGTGCCAGCGGTGAAGCGGGGGGCAGGGAGACCCAGTACTTC. It specifies CASGEAGGRETQYF. The rearrangement links TRBV7-2 to TRBJ2-5; TRBD2 agrees at 9 bases. The CDR3 sequence is 14 residues long. The germline gives CDR1 SGHTA, CDR2 FQGNSA. After removal of 8 bases from V and 5 bases from J, the junction contained 9 bases not matched to a gene.

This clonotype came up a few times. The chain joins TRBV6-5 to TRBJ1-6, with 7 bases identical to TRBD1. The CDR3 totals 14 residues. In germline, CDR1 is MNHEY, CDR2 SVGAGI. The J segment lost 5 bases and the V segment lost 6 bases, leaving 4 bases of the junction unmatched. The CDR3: CASSDQGDNSPLHF. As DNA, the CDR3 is TGTGCCAGCAGCGACCAGGGGGATAATTCACCCCTCCACTTT.